Below, 11 T cell receptor beta chains from the same sample are listed, as sequenced in a study of regulatory T cells in long-lasting Graves disease. The time point was: persistent/refractory GD, antithyroid drugs over 5 years with positive TRAb. Extracted PBMC RNA gave rise to the TCR library. Arm-PCR with iRepertoire HTBI primers amplified the CDR3 regions for these TCR beta libraries. TCRdb processed the multiplex PCR reads anew with MiXCR; each CDR3 protein has one entry. The sample holds about 290,000 distinct CDR3 sequences, 22% seen once. Sequenced here: peripheral blood mononuclear cells (PBMCs), sampled when the disease was refractory, from a patient treated with antithyroid drugs. These receptors all come from a female donor with Graves disease.

Many counts were recorded for this clonotype. This chain uses TRBV2 with TRBJ2-7; 8 positions agree with TRBD2. The V gene's germline CDR1 is SNHLY and CDR2 FYNNEI. This CDR3 contains 15 residues. Unmatched junction bases numbered 15, after V lost 8 bases and J lost 6 bases. Here the CDR3 DNA reads TGTGCCAGCCAGTATTCTTCAGCGGGAGAGAGCGAGCAGTACTTC. Translation: CASQYSSAGESEQYF.

This chain connects TRBV20-1 to TRBJ1-1; 9 bases line up with TRBD1. There are 19 residues in the CDR3. Germline V gene data show CDR1 as DFQATT and CDR2 as SNEGSKA (reference sequence). Trimming removed 1 base from V and 0 bases from J; junction bases left unmatched: 15. The CDR3 nucleotides are TGCAGTGCTAGAGTTTACCCCCCAAAGACAGGGGGTATGAACACTGAAGCTTTCTTT. Translating it yields CSARVYPPKTGGMNTEAFF.

Notes on this clonotype: A much larger clone lies a single base off, so this may be a read error. The J gene is TRBJ2-1, the V gene TRBV12-3 or TRBV12-4; the D gene is possibly TRBD1 (6 bases). The CDR3 has 13 residues. V lost 7 bases and J 10 bases, leaving 17 bases between the germline ends. The CDR3 DNA reads TGTGCCAGCACCGGACAGTATTCCTACGAGCAGTTCTTC. Translating it yields CASTGQYSYEQFF.

This clonotype was observed many times. The chain employs TRBV28 and TRBJ1-6, with D possibly being TRBD1 (5 bases). CDR3 length: 12 amino acids. V was trimmed by 4 bases and J by 7 bases, leaving 5 bases between them. Germline assignment: CDR1 MDHEN and CDR2 SYDVKM. The CDR3 is CASSWGNSPLHF. The CDR3 DNA reads TGTGCCAGCAGTTGGGGGAATTCACCCCTCCACTTT. Looking up the rest from reference TRBV28 and TRBJ1-6 gives the full variable domain: DVKVTQSSRYLVKRTGEKVFLECVQDMDHENMFWYRQDPGLGLRLIYFSYDVKMKEKGDIPEGYSVSREKKERFSLILESASTNQTSMYLCASSWGNSPLHFGNGTRLTVT.

The chain uses TRBV11-2 and TRBJ2-1; 9 positions agree with TRBD2. This CDR3 has 16 amino acids. Losses at the gene ends were 5 bases for V and 8 bases for J; bases not matched to a gene: 13. CDR1 is SGHAT, CDR2 FQNNGV, per germline. CDR3 amino acids: CASSQPGTSIVDEQFF. The CDR3 nucleotides read TGTGCCAGCAGCCAGCCCGGGACTAGCATCGTGGATGAGCAGTTCTTC.

This clonotype was found a few times. The J gene is TRBJ1-5, the V gene TRBV12-5, with 8 nucleotides matching TRBD1. V gave up 3 bases and J gave up 0 bases; unmatched junction bases: 16. This CDR3 has 20 amino acids. Germline V gene sequence: CDR1 LGHNT, CDR2 FRNRAP. CDR3 DNA: TGTGCTAGTGGTTTTAACCGGACAGGGTGGATCGTTTATAGCAATCAGCCCCAGCATTTT. Amino acids: CASGFNRTGWIVYSNQPQHF.

This clonotype was observed many times. The chain is built from TRBV6-1 and TRBJ2-6; D not resolved. V was pared by 7 bases and J by 0 bases, with 28 bases between. The germline CDR1 and CDR2 sequences are MNHNS and SASEGT. CDR3 length: 21 amino acids. In DNA, the CDR3 is TGTGCCAGCACTCTCAGATTCGAGGTATGGCGACCGAGCTCTGGGGCCAACGTCCTGACTTTC. Amino acid sequence: CASTLRFEVWRPSSGANVLTF.

This clonotype was detected ten times or more. The V gene is TRBV27, the J gene TRBJ1-1; D unclear. The germline gives CDR1 MNHEY, CDR2 SMNVEV (reference sequence). CDR3 length: 13 residues. V was trimmed by 7 bases and J by 2 bases, leaving 11 bases between them. CDR3: CASMQAQNTEAFF. CDR3 DNA: TGTGCCAGCATGCAGGCACAAAACACTGAAGCTTTCTTT.

Many counts were recorded for this clonotype. The chain joins TRBV2 to TRBJ2-7, with a weak D call TRBD2 (5 bases). From germline, CDR1 is SNHLY and CDR2 FYNNEI. This CDR3 is built from 13 residues. V was pared by 7 bases and J by 5 bases, with 15 bases between. The CDR3 sequence is CASKRMLGNEQYF. The CDR3 coding sequence is TGTGCCAGCAAGCGTATGCTCGGGAACGAGCAGTACTTC.

The J gene is TRBJ2-3, the V gene TRBV7-2; D gene uncertain. Germline CDR1 and CDR2: SGHTA and FQGNSA. The CDR3 consists of 14 residues. V was cut by 2 bases and J by 2 bases, with 8 bases left in between. CDR3 loop: CASSLRYLTDTQYF. Here the CDR3 DNA reads TGTGCCAGCAGCTTAAGGTATCTCACAGATACGCAGTATTTT.

A few counts support this clonotype. The chain recombines TRBV4-1 with TRBJ1-6; no definite D call. The CDR3 contains 16 residues. V lost 0 bases and J 2 bases, leaving 8 bases between the germline ends. Germline values: CDR1 MGHRA, CDR2 YSYEKL. CDR3: CASSQDRSPYNSPLHF. The CDR3 region has the DNA TGCGCCAGCAGCCAAGATCGGTCCCCCTATAATTCACCCCTCCACTTT.